This T cell receptor (beta chain) stems from a study of shared clonotypes between healthy human individuals. With 6 bases clipped from V and 4 bases from J, the junction kept 9 bases outside the gene matches. Germline V gene data show CDR1 as KGHSH and CDR2 as LQKENI. The CDR3 covers 14 residues. Findings of the study overall: For sorted subsets, rarefaction showed incomplete sequencing despite large depth. Across a few donors, naive CD4 shared 5% to 6%, naive CD8 about 3.2%, memory CD4 roughly 2.4%, memory CD8 0.4%. An anticipated effect of sequencing depth on clonotype sharing among donors was recognized.

Produced via immunoSEQ multiplex PCR; TCRdb's table is partial and in-frame only. The sample consists of around 2.1 million clones, more than 90% of them appearing once. With regard to this clone: Its antigen is still unknown.

The donors were adults (healthy and HIV-negative) with no recent acute infections or vaccinations. What was sequenced was naive CD4+ T cells sorted from blood. Subset indicated: CD45RA+ positively selected. The gene calls are TRBV18 and TRBJ2-7; 7 bases are a match to TRBD2. This receptor was identified in a man between 18 and 35 years old in good health. CDR3 bases: TGTGCCAGCTCTTTAAGCGGGATGGGGTACGAGCAGTACTTC. It translates to CASSLSGMGYEQYF.